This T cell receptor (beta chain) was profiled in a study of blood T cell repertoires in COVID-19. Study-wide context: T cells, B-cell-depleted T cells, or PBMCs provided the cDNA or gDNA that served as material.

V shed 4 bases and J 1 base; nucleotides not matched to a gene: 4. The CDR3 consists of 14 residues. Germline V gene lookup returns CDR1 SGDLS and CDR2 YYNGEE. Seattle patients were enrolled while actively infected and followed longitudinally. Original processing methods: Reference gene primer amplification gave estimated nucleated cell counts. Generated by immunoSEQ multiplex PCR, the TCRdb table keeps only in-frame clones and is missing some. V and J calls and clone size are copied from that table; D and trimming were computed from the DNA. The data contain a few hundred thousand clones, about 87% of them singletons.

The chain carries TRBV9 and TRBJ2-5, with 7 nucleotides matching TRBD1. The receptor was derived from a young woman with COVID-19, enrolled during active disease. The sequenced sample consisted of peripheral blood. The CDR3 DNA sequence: TGTGCCAGCAGCCTTGGGACAGCCCAAGAGACCCAGTACTTC. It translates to CASSLGTAQETQYF.